The 20 T cell receptor beta chains presented below share a single source sample, sequenced in a study of blood T cell repertoires in COVID-19. The repertoire was sequenced with immunoSEQ multiplex PCR; TCRdb's copy has only in-frame clones and lacks some. Among 150,000 to 180,000 clones, 91% were seen once, and the ten largest hold approximately 0.59%. Sequencing input: peripheral blood. The receptors derive from a man aged 50 or older with acute or convalescent COVID-19.

The chain couples TRBV10-2 to TRBJ1-5; 9 positions agree with TRBD1. V was clipped by 8 bases and J by 7 bases; unmatched bases: 15. From germline, CDR1 is WSHSY and CDR2 SAAADI. This CDR3 is 16 amino acids long. CDR3 nucleotide sequence: TGCGCCAGCGCCGATGGGCGGACAGGGGTCGGACAGCCCCAGCATTTT. It yields the protein CASADGRTGVGQPQHF.

This clone was recorded once. The chain links TRBV30 to TRBJ2-6, with a weak D call TRBD1 (6 bases). Trimming took off 0 bases at V and 2 bases at J, with 11 bases between the two ends. The CDR3 length is 16 residues. Germline V gives CDR1 GTSNPN, CDR2 SVGIG (reference sequence). Here the CDR3 DNA reads TGTGCCTGGAGTGTATTGGGGGCGCCTGGGGCCAACGTCCTGACTTTC. This gives the protein CAWSVLGAPGANVLTF.

This chain's CDR3 is CASSRQGTGNTIYF. The CDR3 DNA reads TGTGCCAGCAGTAGACAGGGGACTGGAAACACCATATATTTT. V and J are TRBV2 and TRBJ1-3, with 8 bases identical to TRBD1. The CDR3 covers 14 residues. Germline V gives CDR1 SNHLY, CDR2 FYNNEI. V was clipped by 5 bases and J by 2 bases; unmatched bases: 2.

The J gene is TRBJ2-1, the V gene TRBV27; D remains unclear. The CDR3 consists of 15 residues. V lost 0 bases and J 7 bases, leaving 13 bases between the germline ends. The germline V gene has CDR1 MNHEY and CDR2 SMNVEV (reference sequence). CDR3 sequence (DNA): TGTGCCAGCAGTTTATCGAGAGAATCCGGTAATGAGCAGTTCTTC. It yields the protein CASSLSRESGNEQFF.

This clone came up once. The gene calls are TRBV3-1 (or the pseudogene TRBV3-2) and TRBJ2-1, with TRBD2 matching 8 bases. The length of the CDR3 is 18 residues. The germline CDR1 and CDR2 sequences are LGHDT and YNNKEL (reference sequence). J gave up 6 bases and V 0 bases, and 13 bases lay outside the gene matches. Here the CDR3 DNA reads TGTGCCAGCAGCCAAGATTGGACGGGGGGGAGATCCATCAATGAGCAGTTCTTC. Its protein is CASSQDWTGGRSINEQFF.

The V call is TRBV20-1, the J call TRBJ1-1; 8 bases fit TRBD1. The CDR3 has 15 amino acids. The V gene end was trimmed by 5 bases and the J gene end by 0 bases; junction bases not matched to a gene: 8. In germline, CDR1 is DFQATT, CDR2 SNEGSKA (reference sequence). In nucleotides, the CDR3 is TGCAGTGCTCGTGACAGGGGTTCCATGAACACTGAAGCTTTCTTT. Amino acid sequence: CSARDRGSMNTEAFF.

The chain employs TRBV29-1 and TRBJ2-2; D may be TRBD1 (6 bases). The CDR3 spans 12 residues. CDR1 and CDR2 from the germline V gene are SQVTM and ANQGSEA. The V end was cut by 5 bases, the J end by 6 bases, with 10 bases between. The CDR3 here is CSVKQGPGELFF. The CDR3 region has the DNA TGCAGCGTTAAACAGGGTCCCGGGGAGCTGTTTTTT.

This rearrangement joins TRBV6-2 or TRBV6-3 to TRBJ2-7, with D maybe TRBD1 (5 bases). The germline V gene encodes CDR1 MNHEY and CDR2 SVGEGT. The CDR3 is 13 amino acids. The germline V and J ends were trimmed by 1 base and 2 bases, with 6 bases remaining between them. The CDR3 spells CASSYLGAYEQYV. CDR3 bases: TGTGCCAGCAGTTACTTAGGGGCCTACGAGCAGTACGTC.

The chain couples TRBV7-2 to TRBJ1-2, with TRBD1 as a possible D gene (6 bases). Germline V CDR1 and CDR2: SGHTA, FQGNSA. CDR3 length equals 14 residues. V was shortened by 2 bases and J by 7 bases, with 14 bases between the two germline ends. The CDR3 is CASSLKTGSSGYTF. DNA of the CDR3: TGTGCCAGCAGCTTAAAGACAGGCTCTTCTGGCTACACCTTC.

This chain links TRBV18 with TRBJ2-1; 10 nucleotides agree with TRBD2. Germline V gene data show CDR1 as KGHSH and CDR2 as LQKENI. V was pared by 6 bases and J by 4 bases, with 6 bases of the junction left unmatched. This CDR3 region has 15 residues. CDR3 sequence: CASSLTSGIYNEQFF. In DNA, the CDR3 is TGTGCCAGCTCCCTCACTAGCGGGATATACAATGAGCAGTTCTTC. The full variable domain, with the rest looked up from reference TRBV18 and TRBJ2-1, is NAGVMQNPRHLVRRRGQEARLRCSPMKGHSHVYWYRQLPEEGLKFMVYLQKENIIDESGMPKERFSAEFPKEGPSILRIQQVVRGDSAAYFCASSLTSGIYNEQFFGPGTRLTVL.

The chain recombines TRBV2 with TRBJ2-5; perhaps TRBD1 as D (7 bases). CDR3 length: 12 amino acids. The germline CDR1 and CDR2 sequences are SNHLY and FYNNEI. V gave up 8 bases and J gave up 5 bases, with 12 bases separating them. CDR3 amino acids: CASGGGAETQYF. CDR3 nucleotide sequence: TGTGCCAGCGGAGGGGGCGCGGAGACCCAGTACTTC.

The rearrangement links TRBV28 to TRBJ2-7, with 7 nucleotides matching TRBD1. The CDR3 has 12 amino acids. Trimming took 8 bases from V and 7 from J; bases not matched to a gene: 8. Germline-derived CDR1 and CDR2 are MDHEN and SYDVKM. The CDR3 coding sequence is TGTGCCAGCTCAATACAGGGGAAAGAGCAGTACTTC. Translating it yields CASSIQGKEQYF.

This clone was counted only a few times. This chain links TRBV19 with TRBJ2-7; possible D gene TRBD1, 6 bases. The ends were cut back, 10 bases at V and 4 bases at J, with 23 bases in the middle. In germline, CDR1 is LNHDA, CDR2 SQIVND (reference sequence). This CDR3 is built from 15 residues. Written as DNA, the CDR3 is TGTGCCACCAAAGCCCAGGCGAAGGGGGATTACGAGCAGTACTTC. Protein: CATKAQAKGDYEQYF.

This chain joins TRBV15 and TRBJ1-4; a possible D gene is TRBD1 (5 bases). V lost 4 bases and J lost 7, with 10 bases in between. The germline V gene encodes CDR1 LNHNV and CDR2 YYDKDF (reference sequence). CDR3 length: 13 amino acids. The CDR3 here is CATSIGHPEKLFF. The CDR3, as DNA: TGTGCCACCAGCATAGGACATCCTGAAAAACTGTTTTTT.

This clone was recorded once. The chain joins TRBV9 to TRBJ2-2, with 7 bases aligning to TRBD1. CDR3 length: 15 amino acids. Germline trimming cut 0 bases from V and 3 bases from J; bases unmatched to any gene: 2. The germline CDR1 and CDR2 sequences are SGDLS and YYNGEE. The CDR3 nucleotides are TGTGCCAGCAGCGTAGGGGGACAGCACACCGGGGAGCTGTTTTTT. Its protein is CASSVGGQHTGELFF.

The rearrangement links TRBV12-1 to TRBJ1-4; the table names TRBD1, a call not compared with the DNA. TRBV12-1 is a listed pseudogene. This CDR3 contains 15 residues. This CDR3 reads CASSFARQGREKLFF. CDR3 coding DNA: TGTGCCAGCAGCTTTGCCAGACAGGGAAGGGAAAAACTGTTTTTT.

This chain connects TRBV28 to TRBJ2-7, with no clear D. Germline V gives CDR1 MDHEN, CDR2 SYDVKM. The CDR3 spans 14 residues. The V gene lost 2 bases and the J gene lost 4 bases, with 12 bases spanning the gap. CDR3 sequence: CASSLEAVGYEQYF. As DNA, the CDR3 is TGTGCCAGCAGTTTAGAGGCTGTGGGTTACGAGCAGTACTTC.

The chain employs TRBV27 and TRBJ2-5; 8 nucleotides agree with TRBD2. The V and J ends lost 6 bases and 4 bases, in that order; junction bases with no gene match: 13. This CDR3 contains 16 residues. Germline lookup yields CDR1 MNHEY and CDR2 SMNVEV (reference sequence). CDR3 protein: CASSHGPGLDSETQYF. The DNA of the CDR3 is TGTGCCAGCAGCCACGGGCCGGGACTAGATTCAGAGACCCAGTACTTC.

J is TRBJ2-2 and V is TRBV5-1; 8 nucleotides line up with TRBD1. J gave up 8 bases and V 5 bases, and 5 bases lay outside the gene matches. Germline V gene sequence: CDR1 SGHRS, CDR2 YFSETQ. This CDR3 spans 13 amino acids. DNA for the CDR3: TGCGCCAGCAGAGACAGGGGCCGTGGGGAGCTGTTTTTT. This encodes CASRDRGRGELFF. Together with reference TRBV5-1 and TRBJ2-2, the CDR3 gives the full variable domain: KAGVTQTPRYLIKTRGQQVTLSCSPISGHRSVSWYQQTPGQGLQFLFEYFSETQRNKGNFPGRFSGRQFSNSRSEMNVSTLELGDSALYLCASRDRGRGELFFGEGSRLTVL.

The gene calls are TRBV28 and TRBJ2-7, with a possible D match to TRBD1 (6 bases). This CDR3 has 12 amino acids. Germline CDR1 is MDHEN and CDR2 is SYDVKM. With 5 bases removed from V and 3 bases from J, the gap between germline ends came to 8 bases. In DNA form, the CDR3 reads TGTGCCAGCAGTAAGGGGGACTACGAGCAGTACGTC. Amino acids: CASSKGDYEQYV.